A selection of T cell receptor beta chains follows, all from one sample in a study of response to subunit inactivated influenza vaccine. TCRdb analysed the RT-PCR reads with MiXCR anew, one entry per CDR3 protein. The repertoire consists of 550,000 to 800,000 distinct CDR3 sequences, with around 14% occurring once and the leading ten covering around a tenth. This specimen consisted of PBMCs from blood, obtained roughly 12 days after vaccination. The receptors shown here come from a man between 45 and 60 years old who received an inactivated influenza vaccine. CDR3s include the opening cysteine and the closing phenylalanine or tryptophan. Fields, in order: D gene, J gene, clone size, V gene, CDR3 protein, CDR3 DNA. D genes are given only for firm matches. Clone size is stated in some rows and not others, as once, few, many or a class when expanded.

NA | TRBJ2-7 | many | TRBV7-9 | CASSLGAREQYF | TGTGCCAGCAGCTTAGGAGCGCGAGAGCAGTACTTC
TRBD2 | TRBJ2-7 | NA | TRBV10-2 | CASSERLAGFYEQYF | TGCGCCAGCAGTGAAAGACTAGCGGGTTTCTACGAGCAGTACTTC
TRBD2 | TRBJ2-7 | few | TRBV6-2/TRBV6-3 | CASSYSLAGGSYEQYF | TGTGCCAGCAGTTACTCTCTAGCGGGAGGTTCCTACGAGCAGTACTTC
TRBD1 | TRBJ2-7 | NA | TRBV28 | CASSFSPGQGAYEQYF | TGTGCCAGCAGTTTTTCGCCGGGACAGGGGGCTTACGAGCAGTACTTC
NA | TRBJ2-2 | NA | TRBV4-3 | CASSQDPLGSVTGELFF | TGCGCCAGCAGCCAAGATCCCCTCGGCAGCGTGACCGGGGAGCTGTTTTTT
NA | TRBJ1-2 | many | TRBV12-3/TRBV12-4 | CASSLFTTAGRYGYTF | TGTGCCAGCAGTTTATTTACGACAGCGGGTCGTTATGGCTACACCTTC
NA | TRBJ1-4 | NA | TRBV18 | CASSPGRAESSEKLFF | TGTGCCAGCTCACCAGGGCGGGCCGAGTCGTCCGAAAAACTGTTTTTT
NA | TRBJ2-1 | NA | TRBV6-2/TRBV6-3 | CASSYSAGHNEQFF | TGTGCCAGCAGTTACTCGGCAGGGCACAATGAGCAGTTCTTC
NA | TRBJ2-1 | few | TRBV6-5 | CASSFRPGAIWDEQFF | TGTGCCAGCAGTTTTCGTCCGGGGGCGATCTGGGATGAGCAGTTCTTC
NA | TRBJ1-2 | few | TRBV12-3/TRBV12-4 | CASSTQSDYGYTF | TGTGCCAGCAGTACACAATCGGACTATGGCTACACCTTC
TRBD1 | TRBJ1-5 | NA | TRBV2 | CASSGTGGRPQHF | TGTGCCAGCAGTGGGACAGGGGGCCGGCCCCAGCATTTT
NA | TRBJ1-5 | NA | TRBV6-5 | CASSFSNSQPQHF | TGTGCCAGCAGTTTCTCCAACAGTCAGCCCCAGCATTTT
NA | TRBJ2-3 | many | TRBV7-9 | CASSLAGGLRGTFTDTQYF | TGTGCCAGCAGCTTAGCCGGAGGCCTTCGAGGAACCTTCACAGATACGCAGTATTTT
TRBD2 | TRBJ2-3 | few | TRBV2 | CASSRTSGEDVRGTDTQYF | TGTGCCAGCAGCCGGACTAGCGGAGAGGATGTTAGAGGCACAGATACGCAGTATTTT
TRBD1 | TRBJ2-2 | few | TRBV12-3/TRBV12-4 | CASRSTGQGPLAGELFF | TGTGCCAGCAGGTCTACGGGACAGGGACCCCTCGCCGGGGAGCTGTTTTTT
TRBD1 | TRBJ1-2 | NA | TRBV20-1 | CSAEWGQGLIRYGYTF | TGCAGTGCTGAGTGGGGACAGGGGCTTATTCGATATGGCTACACCTTC
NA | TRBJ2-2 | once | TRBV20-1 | CSASLDGRGQTGELSF | TGCAGTGCTAGCCTAGATGGCAGGGGCCAAACCGGGGAGCTGTCTTTT
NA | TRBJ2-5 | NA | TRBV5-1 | CASSLGDIQVQETQYF | TGCGCCAGCAGCTTAGGGGATATACAAGTCCAAGAGACCCAGTACTTC
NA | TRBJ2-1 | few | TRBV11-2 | CASSLVSRREQFF | TGTGCCAGCAGCTTAGTTTCCCGGCGTGAGCAGTTCTTC
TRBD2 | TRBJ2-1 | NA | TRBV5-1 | CASSLGLWGLAGNEQFF | TGCGCCAGCAGCTTGGGGTTATGGGGACTAGCGGGAAATGAGCAGTTCTTC
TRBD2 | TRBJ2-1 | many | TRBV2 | CASSEGSSGYNEQFF | TGTGCCAGCAGTGAGGGGTCTAGCGGATACAATGAGCAGTTCTTC
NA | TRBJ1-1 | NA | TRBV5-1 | CASSLSPGVKGTEAFF | TGCGCCAGCAGCTTGTCGCCAGGGGTGAAGGGCACTGAAGCTTTCTTT
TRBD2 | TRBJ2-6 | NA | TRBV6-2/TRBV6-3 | CASSYPGLADSGANVLTF | TGTGCCAGCAGTTACCCGGGACTAGCGGATTCTGGGGCCAACGTCCTGACTTTC
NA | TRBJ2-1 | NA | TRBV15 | CATSRDDPYNEQFF | TGTGCCACCAGCAGAGATGACCCGTACAATGAGCAGTTCTTC
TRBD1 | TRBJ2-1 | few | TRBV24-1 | CATSDKGQGTSNEQFF | TGTGCCACCAGTGATAAAGGACAGGGGACAAGCAATGAGCAGTTCTTC
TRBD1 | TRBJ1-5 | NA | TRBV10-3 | CAISESRQGPNQPQHF | TGTGCCATCAGTGAGTCAAGACAGGGGCCCAATCAGCCCCAGCATTTT
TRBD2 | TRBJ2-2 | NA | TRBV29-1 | CSVKLASGELFF | TGCAGCGTTAAACTAGCGTCCGGGGAGCTGTTTTTT
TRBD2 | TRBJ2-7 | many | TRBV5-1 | CASSLAGLVGYEQYF | TGCGCCAGCAGCTTGGCCGGACTAGTTGGATACGAGCAGTACTTC
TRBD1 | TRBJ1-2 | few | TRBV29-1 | CSVGDGQGGNYGYTF | TGCAGCGTTGGGGACGGACAGGGGGGCAACTATGGCTACACCTTC
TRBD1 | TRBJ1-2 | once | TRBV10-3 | CAISESGTGNGYTF | TGTGCCATCAGTGAGTCCGGGACAGGGAATGGCTACACCTTC
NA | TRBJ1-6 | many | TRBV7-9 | CASSLTVNSPLHF | TGTGCCAGCAGCTTAACTGTCAATTCACCCCTCCACTTT
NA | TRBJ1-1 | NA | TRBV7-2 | CASSPNSIRFSNAFF | TGTGCCAGCAGCCCGAACTCCATCCGGTTCTCTAACGCTTTCTTT
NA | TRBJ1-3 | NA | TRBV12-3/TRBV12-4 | CASSRGNGNTIYF | TGTGCCAGCAGTAGAGGTAATGGAAACACCATATATTTT
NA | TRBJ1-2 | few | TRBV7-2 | CASSLEGSANYGYTF | TGTGCCAGCAGCTTAGAAGGTTCAGCTAACTATGGCTACACCTTC
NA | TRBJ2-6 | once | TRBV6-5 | CASSYGIAPVGANVLTF | TGTGCCAGCAGTTACGGGATAGCCCCCGTTGGTGCCAACGTCCTGACTTTC
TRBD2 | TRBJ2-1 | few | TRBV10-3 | CAISPQSGNNEQFF | TGTGCCATCAGTCCCCAAAGCGGGAACAATGAGCAGTTCTTC
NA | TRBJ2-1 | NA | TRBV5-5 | CASSLGRYPNNEQFF | TGTGCCAGCAGCTTAGGTCGCTATCCAAACAATGAGCAGTTCTTC
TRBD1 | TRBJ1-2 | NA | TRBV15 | CATTPPGQESGYTF | TGTGCCACCACCCCACCGGGACAGGAATCTGGCTACACCTTC
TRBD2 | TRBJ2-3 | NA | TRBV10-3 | CAIRETSGPIDGGQYF | TGTGCCATCAGGGAGACTAGCGGGCCCATTGACGGAGGGCAGTATTTT
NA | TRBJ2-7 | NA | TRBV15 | CATSRDGISRDRSEQYF | TGTGCCACCAGCAGAGATGGAATTTCGCGGGATAGATCCGAGCAGTACTTC
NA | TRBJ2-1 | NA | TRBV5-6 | CASSLRTVAYNEQFF | TGTGCCAGCAGCTTGAGGACAGTTGCCTACAATGAGCAGTTCTTC
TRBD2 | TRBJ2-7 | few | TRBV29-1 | CSVLLAGGYEQYF | TGCAGCGTTTTACTAGCGGGGGGCTACGAGCAGTACTTC
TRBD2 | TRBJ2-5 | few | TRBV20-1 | CSARAGGSETQYF | TGCAGTGCTAGAGCGGGGGGTTCAGAGACCCAGTACTTC
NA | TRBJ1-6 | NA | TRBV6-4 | CASRTESSYNSPLHF | TGTGCCAGCAGGACGGAGAGCTCCTATAATTCACCCCTCCACTTT
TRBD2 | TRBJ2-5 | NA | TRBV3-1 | CASRRLTSGRETETQYF | TGTGCCAGCAGACGATTGACTAGCGGGAGGGAGACAGAGACCCAGTACTTC
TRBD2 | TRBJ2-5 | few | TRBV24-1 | CATSDSWRGGLYETQYF | TGTGCCACCAGTGACTCCTGGCGGGGGGGCCTCTATGAGACCCAGTACTTC
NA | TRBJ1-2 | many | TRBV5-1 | CASSLPGNYGYTF | TGCGCCAGCAGCTTGCCAGGCAACTATGGCTACACCTTC
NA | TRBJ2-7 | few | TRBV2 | CASSSGRIHEQYF | TGTGCCAGCAGTTCGGGCAGGATCCACGAGCAGTACTTC
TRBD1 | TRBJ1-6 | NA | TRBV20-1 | CSARPSTGAYSPLHF | TGCAGTGCTAGGCCATCTACAGGGGCCTATTCACCCCTCCACTTT
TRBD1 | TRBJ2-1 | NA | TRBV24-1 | CSTAGQGHNEQFF | TGTTCCACTGCGGGACAGGGCCACAATGAGCAGTTCTTC
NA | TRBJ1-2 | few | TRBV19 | CASNGGANYGYTF | TGTGCCAGTAATGGGGGCGCTAACTATGGCTACACCTTC
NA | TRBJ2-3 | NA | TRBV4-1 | CASSQEGRRTSTDTQYF | TGCGCCAGCAGCCAAGAAGGACGGAGAACTAGCACAGATACGCAGTATTTT